What follows describes a single T cell receptor (beta chain). No antigen is known for it. Sample time point: after dendritic cell vaccination, including at tumor progression/relapse. Germline assignment: CDR1 SGHNT and CDR2 YENEEA. The V end lost 2 bases, the J end lost 8 bases, and 16 bases lay between the germline ends. The CDR3 totals 15 residues. This record comes from a study of glioma-infiltrating T cells after dendritic cell vaccination. Background on the study: Glioblastoma patients came from Phase I and II dendritic cell vaccination trials.

Study-wide results and caveats: Higher pretreatment TIL content predicted longer progression-free time and survival.

The primer mix had 60 V beta and 13 J beta primers. Clones were sequenced by immunoSEQ multiplex PCR, and TCRdb holds only the in-frame ones, with some missing. The sample comprises approximately 62,000 clones, approximately 86% of which are singletons, and roughly 11% rests with the top ten. J is TRBJ2-1 and V is TRBV11-3; a possible D gene is TRBD1 (5 bases). The sample was blood, taken after dendritic cell vaccination. The clonotype originates from a human donor with glioblastoma. CDR3 region: CASSLSQGYWDEQFF. CDR3 nucleotides: TGTGCCAGCAGCTTAAGTCAGGGCTACTGGGATGAGCAGTTCTTC.